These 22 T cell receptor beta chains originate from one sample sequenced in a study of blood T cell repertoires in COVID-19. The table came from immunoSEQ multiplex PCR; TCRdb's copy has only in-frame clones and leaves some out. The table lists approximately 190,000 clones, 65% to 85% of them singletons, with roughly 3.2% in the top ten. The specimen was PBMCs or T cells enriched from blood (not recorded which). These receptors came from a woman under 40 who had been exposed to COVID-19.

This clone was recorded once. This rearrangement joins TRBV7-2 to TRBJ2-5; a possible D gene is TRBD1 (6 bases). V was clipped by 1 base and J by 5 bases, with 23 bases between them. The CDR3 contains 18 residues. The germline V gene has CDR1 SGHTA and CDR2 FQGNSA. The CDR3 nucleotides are TGTGCCAGCAGCTTAGAATGGGGAAGGACCGGGACACCTGAGACCCAGTACTTC. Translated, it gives CASSLEWGRTGTPETQYF. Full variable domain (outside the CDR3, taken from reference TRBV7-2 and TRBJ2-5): GAGVSQSPSNKVTEKGKDVELRCDPISGHTALYWYRQSLGQGLEFLIYFQGNSAPDKSGLPSDRFSAERTGGSVSTLTIQRTQQEDSAVYLCASSLEWGRTGTPETQYFGPGTRLLVL.

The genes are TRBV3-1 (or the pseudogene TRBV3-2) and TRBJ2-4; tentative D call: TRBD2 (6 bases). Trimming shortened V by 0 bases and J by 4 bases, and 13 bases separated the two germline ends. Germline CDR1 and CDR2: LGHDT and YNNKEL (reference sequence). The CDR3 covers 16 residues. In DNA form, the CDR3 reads TGTGCCAGCAGCCAAGATAGCGGAACCCTTAAAAACATTCAGTACTTC. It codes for CASSQDSGTLKNIQYF.

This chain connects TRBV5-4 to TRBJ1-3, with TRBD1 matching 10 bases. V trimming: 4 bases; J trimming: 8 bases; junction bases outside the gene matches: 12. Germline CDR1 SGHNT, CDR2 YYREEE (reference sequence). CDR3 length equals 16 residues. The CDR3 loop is CASSEAPDRGSHTIYF. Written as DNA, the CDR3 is TGTGCCAGCAGCGAGGCCCCGGACAGGGGGAGTCACACCATATATTTT.

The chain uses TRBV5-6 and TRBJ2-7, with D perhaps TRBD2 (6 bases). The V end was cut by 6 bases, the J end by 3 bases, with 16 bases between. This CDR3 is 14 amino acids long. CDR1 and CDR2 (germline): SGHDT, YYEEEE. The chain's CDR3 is CASTTTRGSYEQYF. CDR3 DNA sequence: TGTGCCAGCACCACGACTCGGGGGAGCTACGAGCAGTACTTC.

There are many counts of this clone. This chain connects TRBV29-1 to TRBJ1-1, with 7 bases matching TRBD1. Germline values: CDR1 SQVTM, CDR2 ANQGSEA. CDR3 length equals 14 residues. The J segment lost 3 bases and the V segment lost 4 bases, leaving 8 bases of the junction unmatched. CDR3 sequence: CSVVRQGVYTEAFF. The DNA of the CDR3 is TGCAGCGTTGTGAGGCAGGGGGTTTACACTGAAGCTTTCTTT.

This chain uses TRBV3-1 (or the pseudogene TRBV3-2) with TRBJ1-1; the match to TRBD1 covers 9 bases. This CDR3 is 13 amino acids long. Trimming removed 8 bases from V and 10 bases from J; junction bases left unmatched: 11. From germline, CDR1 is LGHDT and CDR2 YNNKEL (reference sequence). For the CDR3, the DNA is TGTGCCAGCTGCGGGACAGGGAACAGAGGAGCTTTCTTT. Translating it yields CASCGTGNRGAFF.

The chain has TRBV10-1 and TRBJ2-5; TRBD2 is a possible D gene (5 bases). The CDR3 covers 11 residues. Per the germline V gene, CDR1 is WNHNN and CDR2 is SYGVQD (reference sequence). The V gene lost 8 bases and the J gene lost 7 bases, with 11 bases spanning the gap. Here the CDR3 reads CASSYGGTQYF. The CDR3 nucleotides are TGCGCCAGCTCCTACGGAGGGACCCAGTACTTC.

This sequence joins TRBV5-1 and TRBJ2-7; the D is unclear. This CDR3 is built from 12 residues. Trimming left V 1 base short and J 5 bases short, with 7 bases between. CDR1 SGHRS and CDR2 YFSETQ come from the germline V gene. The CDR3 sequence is CASSLQFDEQYF. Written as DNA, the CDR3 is TGCGCCAGCAGCTTGCAGTTTGACGAGCAGTACTTC. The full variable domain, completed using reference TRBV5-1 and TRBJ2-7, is KAGVTQTPRYLIKTRGQQVTLSCSPISGHRSVSWYQQTPGQGLQFLFEYFSETQRNKGNFPGRFSGRQFSNSRSEMNVSTLELGDSALYLCASSLQFDEQYFGPGTRLTVT.

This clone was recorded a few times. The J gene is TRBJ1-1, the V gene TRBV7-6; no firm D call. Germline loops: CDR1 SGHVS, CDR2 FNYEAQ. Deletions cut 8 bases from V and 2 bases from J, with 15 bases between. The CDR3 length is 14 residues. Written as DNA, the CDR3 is TGTGCCAGCGGTTTGGGAGGTAAAAACACTGAAGCTTTCTTT. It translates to CASGLGGKNTEAFF.

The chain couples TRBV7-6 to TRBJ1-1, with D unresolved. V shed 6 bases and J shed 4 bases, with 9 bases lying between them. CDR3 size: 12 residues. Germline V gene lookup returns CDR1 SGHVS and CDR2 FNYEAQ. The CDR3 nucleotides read TGTGCCAGCAGAGCGTCGGGCACTGAAGCTTTCTTT. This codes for CASRASGTEAFF.

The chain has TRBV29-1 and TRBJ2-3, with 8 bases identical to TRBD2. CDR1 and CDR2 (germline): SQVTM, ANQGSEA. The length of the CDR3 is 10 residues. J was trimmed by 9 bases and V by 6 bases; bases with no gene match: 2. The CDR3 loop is CSVTSGTQYF. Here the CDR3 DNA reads TGCAGCGTCACTAGCGGAACGCAGTATTTT.

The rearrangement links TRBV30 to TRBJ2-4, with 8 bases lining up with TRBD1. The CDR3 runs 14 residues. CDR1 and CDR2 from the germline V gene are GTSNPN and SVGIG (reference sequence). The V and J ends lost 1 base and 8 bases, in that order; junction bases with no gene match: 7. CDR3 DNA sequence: TGTGCCTGGAGTGACGGACAGGGAATGGACATTCAGTACTTC. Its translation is CAWSDGQGMDIQYF.

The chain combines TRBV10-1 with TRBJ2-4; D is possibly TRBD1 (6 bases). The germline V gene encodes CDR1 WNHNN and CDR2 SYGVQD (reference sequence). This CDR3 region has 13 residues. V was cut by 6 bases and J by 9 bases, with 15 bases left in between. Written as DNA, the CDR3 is TGCGCCAGCAGCCCAGGAAGAGGGGGCATTCAGTACTTC. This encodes CASSPGRGGIQYF.

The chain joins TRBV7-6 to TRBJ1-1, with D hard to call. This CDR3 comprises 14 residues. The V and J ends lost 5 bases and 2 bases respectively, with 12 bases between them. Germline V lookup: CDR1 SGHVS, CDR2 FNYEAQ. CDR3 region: CASSKSESNTEAFF. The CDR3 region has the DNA TGTGCCAGCAGCAAATCGGAGTCTAACACTGAAGCTTTCTTT. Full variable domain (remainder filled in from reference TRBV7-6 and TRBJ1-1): GAGVSQSPRYKVTKRGQDVALRCDPISGHVSLYWYRQALGQGPEFLTYFNYEAQQDKSGLPNDRFSAERPEGSISTLTIQRTEQRDSAMYRCASSKSESNTEAFFGQGTRLTVV.

The CDR3 here is CASSADRGFSGYTF. DNA for the CDR3: TGTGCCAGCAGCGCCGACAGGGGATTTAGCGGCTACACCTTC. The J gene is TRBJ1-2, the V gene TRBV9; 8 nucleotides match TRBD1. CDR1 and CDR2 (germline): SGDLS, YYNGEE. With V trimmed by 3 bases and J by 8 bases, 9 bases remained unmatched. This CDR3 contains 14 residues.

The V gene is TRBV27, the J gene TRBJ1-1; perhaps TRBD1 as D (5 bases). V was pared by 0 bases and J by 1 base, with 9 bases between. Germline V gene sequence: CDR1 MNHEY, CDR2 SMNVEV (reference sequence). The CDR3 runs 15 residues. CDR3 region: CASSLSGGTNTEAFF. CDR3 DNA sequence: TGTGCCAGCAGTTTATCTGGGGGGACGAACACTGAAGCTTTCTTT.

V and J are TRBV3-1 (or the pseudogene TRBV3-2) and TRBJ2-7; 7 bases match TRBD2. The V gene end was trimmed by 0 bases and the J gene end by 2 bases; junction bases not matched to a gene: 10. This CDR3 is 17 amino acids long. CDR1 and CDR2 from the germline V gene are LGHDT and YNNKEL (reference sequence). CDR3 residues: CASSQDNGLESPYEQYF. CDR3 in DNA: TGTGCCAGCAGCCAAGACAACGGACTAGAATCCCCCTACGAGCAGTACTTC.

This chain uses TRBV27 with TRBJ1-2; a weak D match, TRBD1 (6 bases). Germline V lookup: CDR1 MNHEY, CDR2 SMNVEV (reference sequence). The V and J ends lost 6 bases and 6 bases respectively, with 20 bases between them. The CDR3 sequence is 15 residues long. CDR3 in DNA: TGTGCCAGCAGATCTTTCCTTGGACAGTGGAATGGCTACACCTTC. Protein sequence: CASRSFLGQWNGYTF.

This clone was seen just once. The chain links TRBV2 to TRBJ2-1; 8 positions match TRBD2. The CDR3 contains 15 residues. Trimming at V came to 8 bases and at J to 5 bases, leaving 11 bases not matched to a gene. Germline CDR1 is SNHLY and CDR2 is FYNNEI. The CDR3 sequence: CASPTPGLENNEQFF. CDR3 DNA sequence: TGTGCCAGCCCTACACCGGGACTAGAAAACAATGAGCAGTTCTTC.

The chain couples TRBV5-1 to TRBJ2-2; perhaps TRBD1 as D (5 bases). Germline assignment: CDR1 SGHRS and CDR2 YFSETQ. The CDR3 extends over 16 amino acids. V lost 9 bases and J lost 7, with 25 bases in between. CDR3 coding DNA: TGCGCCAATCAGTACTGCCTAAGGGGATCCGGCGGGGAGCTGTTTTTT. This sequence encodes CANQYCLRGSGGELFF.

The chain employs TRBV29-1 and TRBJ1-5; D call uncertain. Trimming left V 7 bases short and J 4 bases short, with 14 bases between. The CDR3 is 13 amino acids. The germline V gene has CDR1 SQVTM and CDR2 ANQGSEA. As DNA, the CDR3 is TGCAGCGCCCAAAAGGAGTCAAATCAGCCCCAGCATTTT. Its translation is CSAQKESNQPQHF. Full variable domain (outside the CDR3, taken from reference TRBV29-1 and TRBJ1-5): SAVISQKPSRDICQRGTSLTIQCQVDSQVTMMFWYRQQPGQSLTLIATANQGSEATYESGFVIDKFPISRPNLTFSTLTVSNMSPEDSSIYLCSAQKESNQPQHFGDGTRLSIL.

CDR3 sequence: CASSNRAGGTDTQYF. CDR3 coding DNA: TGTGCCAGCAGTAATAGGGCAGGGGGCACAGATACGCAGTATTTT. The chain combines TRBV2 with TRBJ2-3, with a tentative D call TRBD1 (6 bases). The germline V and J ends were trimmed by 5 bases and 1 base, with 13 bases remaining between them. CDR1 and CDR2 (germline): SNHLY, FYNNEI. This CDR3 has 15 amino acids.